These 29 T cell receptor beta chains came from one sample sequenced in a study of blood T cell repertoires in COVID-19 (dated by TCRdb to about 2020). Receptors were amplified or captured by the immunoSEQ multiplex PCR assay. TCRdb provides this immuneACCESS table in a form limited to in-frame rearrangements. Some clones are lacking; in checked studies, under half of them reflect an unresolved V gene, and why the rest are absent is not known. A total of about 64,000 clones appear in this sample, roughly four fifths of them only once. The ten largest clones capture about 15% of the sample. The specimen was peripheral blood. These receptors came from an older man with acute or convalescent COVID-19.

V and J are TRBV2 and TRBJ1-2; 8 bases map to TRBD1. Germline V gene data show CDR1 as SNHLY and CDR2 as FYNNEI. The CDR3 has 13 amino acids. J gave up 7 bases and V 2 bases, and 3 bases lay outside the gene matches. CDR3 loop: CASSEQGAIGYTF. The CDR3 coding sequence is TGTGCCAGCAGTGAACAGGGGGCGATTGGCTACACCTTC.

The chain has TRBV6-5 and TRBJ1-5; 8 bases agree with TRBD1. The CDR3 spans 15 residues. After removal of 4 bases from V and 2 bases from J, the junction contained 4 bases not matched to a gene. The germline gives CDR1 MNHEY, CDR2 SVGAGI. The CDR3 bases are TGTGCCAGCAGTTTAACAGGGGGAGGCAATCAGCCCCAGCATTTT. Its protein product is CASSLTGGGNQPQHF.

This clone was recorded once. The CDR3 DNA reads TGTGCCAGCAGTCAACCAGGGACAGGGGGCTACGAGCAGTACTTC. The encoded protein is CASSQPGTGGYEQYF. The V gene is TRBV6-5, the J gene TRBJ2-7; 11 bases map to TRBD1. Trimming cost V 5 bases and J 3 bases; bases outside gene matches: 6. In germline, CDR1 is MNHEY, CDR2 SVGAGI. This CDR3 region has 15 residues.

The chain uses TRBV6-1 and TRBJ1-6; TRBD1 aligns across 9 bases. This CDR3 region has 20 residues. Germline V gene lookup returns CDR1 MNHNS and CDR2 SASEGT. The J segment lost 2 bases and the V segment lost 0 bases, leaving 11 bases of the junction unmatched. The DNA for the CDR3 is TGTGCCAGCAGTGAAGCCGGGACAGGGCGTCGTATGGCCTATAATTCACCCCTCCACTTT. Protein sequence: CASSEAGTGRRMAYNSPLHF.

This chain uses TRBV7-6 with TRBJ1-5; D gene ambiguous. The CDR3 totals 13 residues. CDR1 SGHVS and CDR2 FNYEAQ come from the germline V gene. V lost 1 base to trimming and J lost 5 bases, with 6 bases between them. CDR3: CASSLVRDQPQHF. CDR3 nucleotides: TGTGCCAGCAGCTTAGTTCGGGATCAGCCCCAGCATTTT.

This chain joins TRBV2 and TRBJ1-3; D unresolved. Germline V gene sequence: CDR1 SNHLY, CDR2 FYNNEI. Deletions cut 0 bases from V and 4 bases from J, with 10 bases between. This CDR3 region has 15 residues. The CDR3 sequence: CASSEALVGGNTIYF. CDR3 in DNA: TGTGCCAGCAGTGAAGCGCTAGTTGGAGGAAACACCATATATTTT.

The chain links TRBV2 to TRBJ1-1; D possibly corresponds to TRBD1 (5 bases). The length of the CDR3 is 14 residues. Trimming took off 6 bases at V and 0 bases at J, with 11 bases between the two ends. Germline V gives CDR1 SNHLY, CDR2 FYNNEI. CDR3 loop: CASRETEMNTEAFF. The CDR3 DNA reads as TGTGCCAGCAGGGAGACAGAGATGAACACTGAAGCTTTCTTT.

V is TRBV5-1 and J is TRBJ2-5; weak D call: TRBD1 (5 bases). There are 13 residues in the CDR3. The germline V and J ends were trimmed by 4 bases and 14 bases, with 21 bases remaining between them. The germline V gene has CDR1 SGHRS and CDR2 YFSETQ. The CDR3 region is CASSPDVGRVVYF. The DNA for the CDR3 is TGCGCCAGCAGCCCAGACGTCGGCAGGGTCGTTTACTTC.

This chain connects TRBV27 to TRBJ1-5; D call uncertain. The CDR3 is 12 amino acids. CDR1 and CDR2 from the germline V gene are MNHEY and SMNVEV (reference sequence). The V gene lost 5 bases and the J gene lost 5 bases, with 7 bases spanning the gap. The CDR3 sequence: CASSPTHQPQHF. The CDR3 region has the DNA TGTGCCAGCAGTCCAACTCATCAGCCCCAGCATTTT.

V usage is TRBV14 and J usage is TRBJ1-6; 11 bases agree with TRBD1. CDR1 is SGHDN, CDR2 FVKESK, per germline. V lost 4 bases to trimming and J lost 8 bases; unmatched junction nucleotides: 4. This CDR3 has 15 amino acids. DNA for the CDR3: TGTGCCAGCAGCCTCAGGACAGGGGGCTATTCACCCCTCCACTTT. This codes for CASSLRTGGYSPLHF.

In DNA form, the CDR3 reads TGCGCCAGCAGCTTGGAGGAGGTGAACACTGAAGCTTTCTTT. Its translation: CASSLEEVNTEAFF. The V and J genes are TRBV5-1 and TRBJ1-1; D gene ambiguous. Germline V gives CDR1 SGHRS, CDR2 YFSETQ. Trimming cost V 0 bases and J 0 bases, with 6 bases left between them. The CDR3 loop spans 14 amino acids.

This clone occurred a few times. The chain has TRBV7-9 and TRBJ1-1; perhaps TRBD1 as D (6 bases). Germline values: CDR1 SEHNR, CDR2 FQNEAQ (reference sequence). Trimming left V 5 bases short and J 2 bases short, with 27 bases between. The CDR3 consists of 19 residues. The DNA for the CDR3 is TGTGCCAGCAGCGCAGAAGGTCCCTGGACCGGGACAAAAAACACTGAAGCTTTCTTT. Translating gives CASSAEGPWTGTKNTEAFF.

V usage is TRBV11-1 and J usage is TRBJ2-5; weak D call: TRBD2 (6 bases). Deletions cut 3 bases from V and 5 bases from J, with 19 bases between. Germline V gene data show CDR1 as SGHAT and CDR2 as FQDESV (reference sequence). CDR3 length equals 16 residues. This CDR3 reads CASSLGHAGTRETQYF. CDR3 coding DNA: TGTGCCAGCAGCTTGGGCCACGCGGGGACCCGGGAGACCCAGTACTTC.

This clone was found a few times. This sequence joins TRBV9 and TRBJ2-3; D uncertain. From germline, CDR1 is SGDLS and CDR2 YYNGEE. The CDR3 contains 11 residues. Trimming stripped 5 bases from V and 9 bases from J, with 10 bases between. CDR3 nucleotides: TGTGCCAGCAGTCTCGAGGAAACGCAGTATTTT. Protein product: CASSLEETQYF.

The rearrangement links TRBV5-1 to TRBJ1-2, with 12 nucleotides matching TRBD1. This CDR3 region has 19 residues. CDR1 and CDR2 (germline): SGHRS, YFSETQ. Unmatched junction bases numbered 13, after V lost 4 bases and J lost 0 bases. CDR3 nucleotides: TGCGCCAGCAGCCGCGGGGACAGGGGGCTGGAGTCTACTAACTATGGCTACACCTTC. Translation gives CASSRGDRGLESTNYGYTF.

This chain uses TRBV3-1 (or the pseudogene TRBV3-2) with TRBJ1-4; D possibly corresponds to TRBD1 (6 bases). The CDR3 is 15 residues long. Trimming stripped 4 bases from V and 7 bases from J, with 16 bases between. The germline V gene has CDR1 LGHDT and CDR2 YNNKEL (reference sequence). Here the CDR3 reads CASSPQGLGSEKLFF. The CDR3 nucleotides are TGTGCCAGCAGCCCCCAGGGGCTGGGGAGTGAAAAACTGTTTTTT.

The chain joins TRBV6-2 or TRBV6-3 to TRBJ1-2; D might be TRBD1 (6 bases). The CDR3 covers 14 residues. Germline V lookup: CDR1 MNHEY, CDR2 SVGEGT. Trimming took 5 bases from V and 2 from J, leaving 12 bases between them. CDR3 residues: CASSLTGQNYGYTF. The DNA for the CDR3 is TGTGCCAGCAGTCTGACAGGTCAAAACTATGGCTACACCTTC.

The genes are TRBV27 and TRBJ2-5; 10 nucleotides agree with TRBD1. Germline values: CDR1 MNHEY, CDR2 SMNVEV (reference sequence). The junction had 1 base not matched to a gene; V was cut back by 6 bases and J by 3 bases. The CDR3 runs 13 residues. This CDR3 reads CASRGTGEETQYF. The CDR3 nucleotides read TGTGCCAGCAGAGGGACAGGGGAAGAGACCCAGTACTTC.

The chain recombines TRBV20-1 with TRBJ1-1, with a tentative D call TRBD1 (5 bases). This CDR3 has 12 residues. The germline V and J ends were trimmed by 3 bases and 5 bases, with 10 bases remaining between them. From germline, CDR1 is DFQATT and CDR2 SNEGSKA (reference sequence). The CDR3 here is CSASSGWTEAFF. The CDR3, as DNA: TGCAGTGCTAGTTCAGGGTGGACTGAAGCTTTCTTT.

The rearrangement links TRBV5-1 to TRBJ1-1; D may be TRBD1 (5 bases). Germline V lookup: CDR1 SGHRS, CDR2 YFSETQ. Trimming removed 2 bases from V and 3 bases from J, with 17 bases in between. This CDR3 has 16 amino acids. CDR3 region: CASSLGDRSWDTEAFF. The CDR3 DNA reads TGCGCCAGCAGCTTAGGCGACAGATCATGGGACACTGAAGCTTTCTTT.

This clone was detected a few times. The chain carries TRBV19 and TRBJ2-6, with a weak D call TRBD1 (5 bases). Germline V gene data show CDR1 as LNHDA and CDR2 as SQIVND (reference sequence). V lost 2 bases and J 1 base, leaving 6 bases between the germline ends. The CDR3 runs 15 residues. The CDR3: CASSIQGSGANVLTF. The CDR3, as DNA: TGTGCCAGTAGTATACAGGGATCTGGGGCCAACGTCCTGACTTTC. The full variable domain, rest sourced from reference TRBV19 and TRBJ2-6, is DGGITQSPKYLFRKEGQNVTLSCEQNLNHDAMYWYRQDPGQGLRLIYYSQIVNDFQKGDIAEGYSVSREKKESFPLTVTSAQKNPTAFYLCASSIQGSGANVLTFGAGSRLTVL.

The V and J genes are TRBV5-4 and TRBJ2-1, with TRBD2 identical over 7 bases. The germline gives CDR1 SGHNT, CDR2 YYREEE (reference sequence). V lost 2 bases to trimming and J lost 0 bases; unmatched junction nucleotides: 5. The CDR3 extends over 16 amino acids. CDR3 amino acids: CASSFLSGSSYNEQFF. DNA of the CDR3: TGTGCCAGCAGCTTCCTTAGCGGGTCCTCCTACAATGAGCAGTTCTTC.

The rearrangement uses TRBV7-2 and TRBJ1-2; 10 nucleotides agree with TRBD1. J was trimmed by 4 bases and V by 1 base; bases with no gene match: 9. Germline values: CDR1 SGHTA, CDR2 FQGNSA. CDR3 length equals 17 residues. The CDR3 is CASSLGGQGLRSYGYTF. The DNA of the CDR3 is TGTGCCAGCAGCTTAGGGGGACAGGGGCTGCGAAGCTATGGCTACACCTTC.

The chain links TRBV3-1 (or the pseudogene TRBV3-2) to TRBJ2-5; the match to TRBD1 covers 11 bases. The germline gives CDR1 LGHDT, CDR2 YNNKEL (reference sequence). This CDR3 is 16 amino acids long. V lost 4 bases to trimming and J lost 2 bases; unmatched junction nucleotides: 6. CDR3 nucleotide sequence: TGTGCCAGCAGCCCAATGGACAGGGGGCCACAAGAGACCCAGTACTTC. This codes for CASSPMDRGPQETQYF.

The chain combines TRBV27 with TRBJ2-2, with TRBD2 matching 12 bases. This CDR3 comprises 17 residues. With V trimmed by 4 bases and J by 3 bases, 6 bases remained unmatched. Looked up from germline, CDR1 is MNHEY and CDR2 is SMNVEV (reference sequence). CDR3 coding DNA: TGTGCCAGCAGTTCTGGGACTAGCGGGTCGTACACCGGGGAGCTGTTTTTT. Translated, it gives CASSSGTSGSYTGELFF.

The V gene is TRBV20-1, the J gene TRBJ2-3, with D possibly matching TRBD1 (5 bases). The V end lost 3 bases, the J end lost 1 base, and 11 bases lay between the germline ends. Germline V gene data show CDR1 as DFQATT and CDR2 as SNEGSKA (reference sequence). The CDR3 is made up of 14 amino acids. In nucleotides, the CDR3 is TGCAGTGCTAGTAAGGGGTACGGCACAGATACGCAGTATTTT. Its protein product is CSASKGYGTDTQYF.

A note on this clone: The same CDR3 arises from other DNA sequences in this sample as well. The rearrangement links TRBV18 to TRBJ1-2; 8 bases fit TRBD1. Germline CDR1 and CDR2: KGHSH and LQKENI. This CDR3 is 13 amino acids long. Trimming cost V 3 bases and J 5 bases; bases outside gene matches: 2. The CDR3 DNA reads as TGTGCCAGCTCACCGGGACAGGCTTATGGCTACACCTTC. Its protein product is CASSPGQAYGYTF.

This chain connects TRBV19 to TRBJ2-3, with a weak D call TRBD1 (7 bases). From germline, CDR1 is LNHDA and CDR2 SQIVND (reference sequence). This CDR3 contains 12 residues. Between the trimmed V and J ends, which lost 7 bases and 6 bases, there was a span of 11 bases. The CDR3 sequence is CASISGGDTQYF. In DNA, the CDR3 is TGTGCCAGTATTTCAGGGGGGGATACGCAGTATTTT. Full variable domain (remainder filled in from reference TRBV19 and TRBJ2-3): DGGITQSPKYLFRKEGQNVTLSCEQNLNHDAMYWYRQDPGQGLRLIYYSQIVNDFQKGDIAEGYSVSREKKESFPLTVTSAQKNPTAFYLCASISGGDTQYFGPGTRLTVL.

This clone was counted once. The chain uses TRBV5-5 and TRBJ2-2; 9 nucleotides line up with TRBD2. The CDR3 is made up of 17 amino acids. V dropped 5 bases and J dropped 6; count of bases not matched to a gene: 14. Looked up from germline, CDR1 is SGHKS and CDR2 is YYEKEE (reference sequence). The CDR3 is CASSQGGGALLAGELFF. CDR3 sequence (DNA): TGTGCCAGCAGTCAAGGCGGGGGGGCATTATTGGCCGGGGAGCTGTTTTTT. Variable domain in full (rest from reference TRBV5-5 and TRBJ2-2): DAGVTQSPTHLIKTRGQQVTLRCSPISGHKSVSWYQQVLGQGPQFIFQYYEKEERGRGNFPDRFSARQFPNYSSELNVNALLLGDSALYLCASSQGGGALLAGELFFGEGSRLTVL.